This T cell receptor (beta chain) was captured by sequencing in a study of T cells after yellow fever vaccination. Looking at the study overall: Fractions of low cell number were prepared using SMART-Seq v4 Ultra Low Input. General study findings and limits: The secondary T-cell response peaked on day 5, not day 15, but was weaker. One caveat is that FACS-sorted repertoires could contain abundant clonotypes contaminating from the bulk population.

Each CDR3 protein is one row after TCRdb ran MiXCR on the 5' RACE reads. The table records about 230,000 distinct CDR3 sequences, more than 6.5% of them present only once. Note on this clonotype: Its antigen is as yet unknown.

CDR3 length: 15 amino acids. Germline CDR1 SGHAT, CDR2 FQNNGV. With 5 bases removed from V and 0 bases from J, the gap between germline ends came to 14 bases. This sequence was found in a man aged 25 to 40 who received the YFV17D yellow fever vaccine. Sequencing used CD4+ T cells sorted from PBMCs, obtained on the day of the yellow fever booster vaccination. The chain combines TRBV11-2 with TRBJ2-7; D not resolved. The DNA for the CDR3 is TGTGCCAGCAGCCCTGGGTGGAGTATCTCCTACGAGCAGTACTTC. This codes for CASSPGWSISYEQYF.